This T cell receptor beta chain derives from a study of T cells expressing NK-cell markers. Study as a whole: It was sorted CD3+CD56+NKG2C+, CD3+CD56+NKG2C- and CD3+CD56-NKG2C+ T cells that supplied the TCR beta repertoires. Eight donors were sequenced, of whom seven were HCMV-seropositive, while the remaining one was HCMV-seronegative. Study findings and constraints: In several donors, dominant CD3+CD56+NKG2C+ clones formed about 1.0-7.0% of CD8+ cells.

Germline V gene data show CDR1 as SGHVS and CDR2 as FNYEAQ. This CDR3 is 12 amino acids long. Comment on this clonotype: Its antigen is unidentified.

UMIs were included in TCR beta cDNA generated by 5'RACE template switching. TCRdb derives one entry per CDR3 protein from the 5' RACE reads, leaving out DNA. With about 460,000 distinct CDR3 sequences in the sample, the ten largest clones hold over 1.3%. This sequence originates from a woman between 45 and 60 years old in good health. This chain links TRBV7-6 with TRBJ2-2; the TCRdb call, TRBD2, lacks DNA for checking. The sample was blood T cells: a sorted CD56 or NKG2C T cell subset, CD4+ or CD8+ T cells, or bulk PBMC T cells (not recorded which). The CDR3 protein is CASRRVGGELFF.